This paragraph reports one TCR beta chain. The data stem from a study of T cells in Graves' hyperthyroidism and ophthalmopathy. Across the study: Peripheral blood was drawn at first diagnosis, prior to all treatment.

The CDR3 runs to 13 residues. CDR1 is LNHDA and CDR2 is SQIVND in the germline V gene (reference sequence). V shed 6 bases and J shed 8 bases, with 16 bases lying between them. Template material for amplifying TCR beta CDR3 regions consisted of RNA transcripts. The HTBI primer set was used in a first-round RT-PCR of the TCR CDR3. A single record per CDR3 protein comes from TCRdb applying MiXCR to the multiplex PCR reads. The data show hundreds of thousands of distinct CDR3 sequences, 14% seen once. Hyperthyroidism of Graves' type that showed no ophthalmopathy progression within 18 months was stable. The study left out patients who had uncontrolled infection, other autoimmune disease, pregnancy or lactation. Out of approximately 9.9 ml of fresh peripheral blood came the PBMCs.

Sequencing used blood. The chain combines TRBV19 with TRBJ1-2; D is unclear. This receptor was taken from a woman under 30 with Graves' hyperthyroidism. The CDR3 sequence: CASRDAGRSGYTF. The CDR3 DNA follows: TGTGCCAGTAGGGACGCCGGGAGGAGCGGCTACACCTTC. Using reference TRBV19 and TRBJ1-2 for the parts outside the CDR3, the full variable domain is DGGITQSPKYLFRKEGQNVTLSCEQNLNHDAMYWYRQDPGQGLRLIYYSQIVNDFQKGDIAEGYSVSREKKESFPLTVTSAQKNPTAFYLCASRDAGRSGYTFGSGTRLTVV.